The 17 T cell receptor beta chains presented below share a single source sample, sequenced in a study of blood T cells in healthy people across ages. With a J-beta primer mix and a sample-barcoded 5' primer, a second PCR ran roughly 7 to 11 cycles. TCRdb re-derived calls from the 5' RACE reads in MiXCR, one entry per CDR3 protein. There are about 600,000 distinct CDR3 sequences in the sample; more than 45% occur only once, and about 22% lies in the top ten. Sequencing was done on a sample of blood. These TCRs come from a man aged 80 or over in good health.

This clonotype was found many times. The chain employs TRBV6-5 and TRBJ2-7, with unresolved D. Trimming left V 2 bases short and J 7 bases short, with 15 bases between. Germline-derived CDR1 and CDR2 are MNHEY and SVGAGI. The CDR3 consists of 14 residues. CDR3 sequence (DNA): TGTGCCAGCAGTTACGCGAAGACTGGACGAGAGCAGTACTTC. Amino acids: CASSYAKTGREQYF.

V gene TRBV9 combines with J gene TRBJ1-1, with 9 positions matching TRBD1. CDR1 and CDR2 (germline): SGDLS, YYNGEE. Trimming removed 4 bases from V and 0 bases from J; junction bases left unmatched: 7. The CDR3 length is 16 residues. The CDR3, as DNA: TGTGCCAGCAGCCCGACAGGGGGGTCTGTGAACACTGAAGCTTTCTTT. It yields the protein CASSPTGGSVNTEAFF.

CDR3 protein: CASKTEGQSYQPQHF. DNA of the CDR3: TGTGCCAGCAAGACCGAGGGACAAAGTTATCAGCCCCAGCATTTT. The V call is TRBV2, the J call TRBJ1-5, with D perhaps TRBD1 (6 bases). The CDR3 is 15 amino acids. V was clipped by 7 bases and J by 5 bases, with 18 bases between them. Germline V gene lookup returns CDR1 SNHLY and CDR2 FYNNEI.

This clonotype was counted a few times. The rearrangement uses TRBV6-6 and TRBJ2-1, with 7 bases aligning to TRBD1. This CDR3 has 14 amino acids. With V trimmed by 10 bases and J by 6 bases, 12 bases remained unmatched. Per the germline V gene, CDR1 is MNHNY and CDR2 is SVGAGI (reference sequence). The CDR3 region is CATSKGQLGNEQFF. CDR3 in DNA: TGTGCCACATCGAAGGGACAGCTAGGCAATGAGCAGTTCTTC.

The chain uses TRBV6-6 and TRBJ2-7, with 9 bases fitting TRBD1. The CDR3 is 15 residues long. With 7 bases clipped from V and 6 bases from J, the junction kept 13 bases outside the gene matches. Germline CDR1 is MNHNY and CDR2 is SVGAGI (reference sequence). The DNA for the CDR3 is TGTGCCAGCACCGGCGGTACAGGGGGCTTGCGCGAGCAGTACTTC. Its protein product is CASTGGTGGLREQYF.

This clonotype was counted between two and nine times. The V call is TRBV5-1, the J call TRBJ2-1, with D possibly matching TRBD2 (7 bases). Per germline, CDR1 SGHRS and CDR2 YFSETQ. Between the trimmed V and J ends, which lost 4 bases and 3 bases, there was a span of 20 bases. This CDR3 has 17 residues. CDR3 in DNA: TGCGCCAGCAGCCAAACCCCCGCGGGGGCGGTCTACAATGAGCAGTTCTTC. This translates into CASSQTPAGAVYNEQFF.

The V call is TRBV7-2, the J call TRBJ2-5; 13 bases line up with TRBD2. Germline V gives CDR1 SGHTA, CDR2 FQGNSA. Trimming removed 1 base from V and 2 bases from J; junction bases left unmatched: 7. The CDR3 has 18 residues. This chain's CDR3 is CASSLGRTSGGEQETQYF. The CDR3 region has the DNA TGTGCCAGCAGCTTAGGGCGCACTAGCGGGGGGGAGCAAGAGACCCAGTACTTC.

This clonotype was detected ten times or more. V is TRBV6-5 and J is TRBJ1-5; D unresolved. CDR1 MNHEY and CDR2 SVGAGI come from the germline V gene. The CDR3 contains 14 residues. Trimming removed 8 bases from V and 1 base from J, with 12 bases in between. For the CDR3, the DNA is TGTGCCAGCTCCAAGCCCGGGAGCAATCAGCCCCAGCATTTT. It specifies CASSKPGSNQPQHF.

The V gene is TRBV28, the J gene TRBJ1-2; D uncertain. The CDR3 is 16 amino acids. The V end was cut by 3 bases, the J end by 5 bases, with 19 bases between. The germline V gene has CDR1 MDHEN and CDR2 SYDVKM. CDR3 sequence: CASSFPSGGSVYGYTF. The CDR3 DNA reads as TGTGCCAGCAGTTTCCCTTCAGGCGGGTCAGTTTATGGCTACACCTTC.

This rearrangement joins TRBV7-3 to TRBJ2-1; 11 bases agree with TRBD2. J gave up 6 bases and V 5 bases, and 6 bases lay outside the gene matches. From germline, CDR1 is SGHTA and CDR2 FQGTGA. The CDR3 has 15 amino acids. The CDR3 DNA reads TGTGCCAGCAGCCCCTTTAGCGGGGGGGCCAATGAGCAGTTCTTC. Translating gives CASSPFSGGANEQFF.

The CDR3 nucleotides are TGTGCCAGCAGCCCCACGAAAGGAACTAGTTCGTTCTTC. It yields the protein CASSPTKGTSSFF. The rearrangement links TRBV7-2 to TRBJ2-1, with D possibly TRBD2 on 5 matching bases. CDR1 is SGHTA, CDR2 FQGNSA, per germline. CDR3 length equals 13 residues. Trimming cost V 5 bases and J 15 bases, with 20 bases left between them.

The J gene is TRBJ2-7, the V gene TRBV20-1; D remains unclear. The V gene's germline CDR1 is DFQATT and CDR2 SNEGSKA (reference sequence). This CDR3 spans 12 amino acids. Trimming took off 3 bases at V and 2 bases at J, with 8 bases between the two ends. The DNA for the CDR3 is TGCAGTGCTAGCCACGGACCCTACGAGCAGTACTTC. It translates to CSASHGPYEQYF.

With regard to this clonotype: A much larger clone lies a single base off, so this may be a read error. CDR3 amino acids: CASSPSGTAQFF. CDR3 sequence (DNA): TGTGCCAGCAGCCCCTCCGGGACCGCGCAGTTCTTC. The chain combines TRBV7-9 with TRBJ2-1; D may correspond to TRBD1 or TRBD2 (5 bases each). The germline V gene has CDR1 SEHNR and CDR2 FQNEAQ (reference sequence). Between the trimmed V and J ends, which lost 5 bases and 12 bases, there was a span of 14 bases. There are 12 residues in the CDR3.

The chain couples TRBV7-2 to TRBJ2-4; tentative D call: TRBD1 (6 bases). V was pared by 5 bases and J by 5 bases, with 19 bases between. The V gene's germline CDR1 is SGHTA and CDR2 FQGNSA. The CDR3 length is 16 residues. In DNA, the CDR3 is TGTGCCAGCAGCCCCCGTAGAACAGGGACCGAAAACATTCAGTACTTC. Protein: CASSPRRTGTENIQYF.

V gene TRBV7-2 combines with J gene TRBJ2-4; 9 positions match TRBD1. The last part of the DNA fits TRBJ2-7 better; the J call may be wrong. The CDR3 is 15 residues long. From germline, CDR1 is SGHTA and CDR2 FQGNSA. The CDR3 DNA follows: TGTGCCAGCAGCTCCACCGGGACAGGGTATGGCGAGCAGTACTTC. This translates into CASSSTGTGYGEQYF.

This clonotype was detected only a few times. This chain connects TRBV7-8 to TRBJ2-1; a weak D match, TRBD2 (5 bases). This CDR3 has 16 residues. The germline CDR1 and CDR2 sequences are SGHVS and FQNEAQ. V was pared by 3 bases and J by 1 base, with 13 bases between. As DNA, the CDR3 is TGTGCCAGCAGCTTTGAGGGAAGGAATTCCTACAATGAGCAGTTCTTC. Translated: CASSFEGRNSYNEQFF.

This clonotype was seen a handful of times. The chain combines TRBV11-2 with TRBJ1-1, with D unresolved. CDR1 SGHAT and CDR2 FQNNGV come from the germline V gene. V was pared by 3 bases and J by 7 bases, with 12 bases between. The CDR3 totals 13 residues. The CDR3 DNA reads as TGTGCCAGCAGCTTTGGTATGGTCGGTGAAGCTTTCTTT. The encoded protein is CASSFGMVGEAFF.